This record covers a single T cell receptor (beta chain). The entry originates in a study of blood T cell repertoires in COVID-19. Study-wide context: Collection of acute and convalescent COVID-19 samples took place in the United States, Italy and Spain. PBMCs, B-cell-depleted T cells, or T cells provided the cDNA or gDNA that made up the material.

The V gene's germline CDR1 is MDHEN and CDR2 SYDVKM. CDR3 length equals 14 residues. The V end was cut by 7 bases, the J end by 3 bases, with 16 bases between. Enrolled during active infection, Seattle patients were then followed longitudinally. The repertoire was sequenced with immunoSEQ multiplex PCR; TCRdb's copy has only in-frame clones and lacks some. The sample includes more than 200,000 clones, more than 70% of them seen just once. This receptor was identified in a woman in her twenties or thirties with COVID-19, enrolled during active disease. The sequenced sample was peripheral blood. V usage is TRBV28 and J usage is TRBJ2-7; TRBD1 might be the D (5 bases). CDR3 DNA sequence: TGTGCCAGCAAGGACATGGGGTTGGGCTACGAGCAGTACTTC. Its translation: CASKDMGLGYEQYF.